The sequence of this TCR beta chain was determined in a study of post-analysis software for immune sequencing data. For the study at large: Both relapsing-remitting and secondary progressive multiple sclerosis featured among the disease courses, as did progressive-relapsing multiple sclerosis.

This clonotype showed up just once. The antigen is unknown. The TCR beta cDNA libraries carried unique molecular identifiers. Once roughly 0.85 to 11 million T cells were used, some 500,000 cDNA molecules resulted. In TCRdb, the PCR reads were re-called with MiXCR into one record per CDR3 protein. The sample yields roughly 540,000 distinct CDR3 sequences, 34% seen once. Study conclusions and caveats: Elevated frequency relative to controls characterized four or five TRBV segments in patients, TRBV5-6, TRBV5-1 and TRBV20-1 among them. The normalized Chao1 diversity of multiple sclerosis patients was significantly lower than that of controls.

Germline lookup yields CDR1 MNHNS and CDR2 SASEGT. The V segment lost 2 bases and the J segment 4 bases; nucleotides outside the gene matches: 8. The CDR3 loop spans 16 amino acids. Sample: blood. This rearrangement joins TRBV6-1 to TRBJ2-3; 8 bases map to TRBD1. This receptor was identified in a girl aged 2-17 years with multiple sclerosis. CDR3: CASSEFGQGASDTQYF. CDR3 in DNA: TGTGCCAGCAGTGAATTCGGACAGGGTGCCTCAGATACGCAGTATTTT.